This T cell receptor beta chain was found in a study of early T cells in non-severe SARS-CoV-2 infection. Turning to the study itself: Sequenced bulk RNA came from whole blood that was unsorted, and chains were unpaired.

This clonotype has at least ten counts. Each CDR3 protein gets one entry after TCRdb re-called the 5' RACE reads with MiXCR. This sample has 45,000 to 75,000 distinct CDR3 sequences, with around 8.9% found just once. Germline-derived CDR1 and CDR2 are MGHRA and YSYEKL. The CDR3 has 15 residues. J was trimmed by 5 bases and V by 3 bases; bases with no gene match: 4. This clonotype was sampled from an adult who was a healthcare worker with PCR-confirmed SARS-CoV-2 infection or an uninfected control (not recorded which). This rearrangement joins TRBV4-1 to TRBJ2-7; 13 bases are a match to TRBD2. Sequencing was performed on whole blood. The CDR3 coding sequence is TGCGCCAGCAGCCAGGCTACTAGCGGGAGGGACGAGCAGTACTTC. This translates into CASSQATSGRDEQYF.